The 23 T cell receptor beta chains below were found in one sample sequenced in a study of cytomegalovirus exposure and HLA in healthy donors. A multiplex PCR was run with 60 Vbeta primers and 13 Jbeta primers. Some clones are missing from TCRdb's copy, which holds only in-frame ones; the method was immunoSEQ multiplex PCR. In the table there are over 150,000 clones, roughly three quarters of which are singletons. Sequencing input: PBMCs. The receptors stem from a woman aged 50 to 65 in good health and CMV-seropositive.

CDR3 in amino acids: CSAGRQDSGYTF. CDR3 bases: TGCAGCGCCGGAAGACAGGATTCTGGCTACACCTTC. The chain links TRBV29-1 to TRBJ1-2; the D gene is possibly TRBD1 (6 bases). V shed 7 bases and J shed 7 bases, with 16 bases lying between them. CDR1 SQVTM and CDR2 ANQGSEA come from the germline V gene. The CDR3 loop spans 12 amino acids.

This clone has more than one count but fewer than ten. DNA for the CDR3: TGCGCCAGCAGCCCCAATACAGGGAATCAGCCCCAGCATTTT. Its translation: CASSPNTGNQPQHF. The rearrangement uses TRBV5-1 and TRBJ1-5, with D perhaps matching TRBD1 (6 bases). Germline V gene data show CDR1 as SGHRS and CDR2 as YFSETQ. The CDR3 covers 14 residues. The V and J ends lost 4 bases and 4 bases respectively, with 12 bases between them.

V usage is TRBV27 and J usage is TRBJ2-7, with TRBD2 identical over 12 bases. This CDR3 is 16 amino acids long. CDR1 and CDR2 (germline): MNHEY, SMNVEV (reference sequence). V gave up 6 bases and J gave up 2 bases; unmatched junction bases: 8. The CDR3 spells CASRALSSGGAYEQYF. The CDR3 DNA reads TGTGCCAGCAGAGCCCTCTCTAGCGGGGGGGCCTACGAGCAGTACTTC.

The chain recombines TRBV11-1 with TRBJ1-2; D is ambiguous. From germline, CDR1 is SGHAT and CDR2 FQDESV (reference sequence). This CDR3 has 14 residues. Deletions cut 5 bases from V and 4 bases from J, with 14 bases between. The CDR3 here is CASSPVAAGYGYTF. The CDR3 DNA reads as TGTGCCAGCAGCCCCGTAGCAGCTGGCTATGGCTACACCTTC.

CDR3 in DNA: TGTGCCAGCAGTATTGACAGGGGGAGGGAAAAACTGTTTTTT. This translates into CASSIDRGREKLFF. The chain recombines TRBV27 with TRBJ1-4; 9 bases are a match to TRBD1. Germline V gene lookup returns CDR1 MNHEY and CDR2 SMNVEV (reference sequence). This CDR3 spans 14 amino acids. V trimming: 5 bases; J trimming: 8 bases; junction bases outside the gene matches: 6.

This clone was seen more than once but under ten times. The CDR3 here is CASSQDRGLQETQYF. In DNA, the CDR3 is TGCGCCAGCAGCCAGGACAGGGGGTTACAAGAGACCCAGTACTTC. This chain connects TRBV4-1 to TRBJ2-5; TRBD1 matches 10 bases. V was clipped by 3 bases and J by 2 bases; unmatched bases: 3. Germline CDR1 and CDR2: MGHRA and YSYEKL. This CDR3 region has 15 residues.

This clone was counted a single time. The chain recombines TRBV30 with TRBJ2-2; 8 nucleotides align to TRBD2. The CDR3 length is 18 residues. Per the germline V gene, CDR1 is GTSNPN and CDR2 is SVGIG (reference sequence). Losses at the gene ends were 0 bases for V and 7 bases for J; bases not matched to a gene: 16. Here the CDR3 reads CAWSVPGGGRGSDGELFF. CDR3 nucleotide sequence: TGTGCCTGGAGTGTACCGGGGGGGGGACGGGGGTCGGACGGGGAGCTGTTTTTT.

This clone was detected a few times. J is TRBJ1-1 and V is TRBV6-1, with D tentatively TRBD1 (6 bases). The CDR3 spans 12 residues. V was trimmed by 6 bases and J by 4 bases, leaving 9 bases between them. Germline-derived CDR1 and CDR2 are MNHNS and SASEGT. CDR3 region: CASRTGVTEAFF. CDR3 nucleotides: TGTGCCAGCAGGACAGGTGTCACTGAAGCTTTCTTT.

The V gene is TRBV6-6, the J gene TRBJ1-5; D possibly corresponds to TRBD1 (6 bases). V lost 6 bases and J lost 15, with 15 bases in between. Germline CDR1 reads MNHNY; CDR2 reads SVGAGI (reference sequence). The CDR3 loop spans 11 amino acids. This CDR3 is CASSSGEPWHF. The CDR3 nucleotides read TGTGCCAGCAGCTCAGGGGAACCGTGGCATTTT.

The chain links TRBV5-6 to TRBJ2-5, with 14 positions matching TRBD2. V lost 4 bases and J lost 4; bases outside the gene matches: 6. This CDR3 is built from 16 residues. Germline lookup yields CDR1 SGHDT and CDR2 YYEEEE. This CDR3 reads CASSPGLAGVRETQYF. The CDR3 bases are TGTGCCAGCAGCCCGGGACTAGCGGGGGTACGAGAGACCCAGTACTTC.

This clone appeared a few times. The chain employs TRBV7-3 and TRBJ1-6; possible D gene TRBD1, 6 bases. CDR3 length: 14 amino acids. Trimming removed 5 bases from V and 6 bases from J, with 11 bases in between. Germline CDR1 reads SGHTA; CDR2 reads FQGTGA. CDR3 in amino acids: CASSPQGSNSPLHF. The DNA of the CDR3 is TGTGCCAGCAGCCCGCAGGGGAGTAATTCACCCCTCCACTTT.

This clone was picked up a small number of times. CDR3 protein: CAWSEGQVYEQYF. For the CDR3, the DNA is TGTGCCTGGAGTGAGGGACAGGTCTACGAGCAGTACTTC. The rearrangement joins TRBV30 to TRBJ2-7; 8 bases match TRBD1. Germline trimming cut 1 base from V and 3 bases from J; bases unmatched to any gene: 2. CDR1 and CDR2 (germline): GTSNPN, SVGIG (reference sequence). The length of the CDR3 is 13 residues.

The gene calls are TRBV30 and TRBJ2-7; TRBD2 is a possible D gene (5 bases). The CDR3 consists of 13 residues. The germline gives CDR1 GTSNPN, CDR2 SVGIG (reference sequence). V dropped 0 bases and J dropped 5 bases, with 11 bases sitting between them. The CDR3 loop is CAWSVRRSHEQYF. The CDR3 DNA reads as TGTGCCTGGAGTGTAAGGAGGTCACACGAGCAGTACTTC.

The rearrangement joins TRBV15 to TRBJ2-3; D unclear. Deletions cut 0 bases from V and 6 bases from J, with 13 bases between. Germline CDR1 reads LNHNV; CDR2 reads YYDKDF (reference sequence). The CDR3 is made up of 15 amino acids. This chain's CDR3 is CATSRETSYGDTQYF. The CDR3 nucleotides are TGTGCCACCAGCAGAGAAACGTCGTACGGGGATACGCAGTATTTT.

The chain has TRBV9 and TRBJ2-1, with 9 bases lining up with TRBD1. In germline, CDR1 is SGDLS, CDR2 YYNGEE. There are 16 residues in the CDR3. Trimming removed 3 bases from V and 3 bases from J; junction bases left unmatched: 7. CDR3 sequence (DNA): TGTGCCAGCAGCGGGGGGTGGGACAGGGACTACAATGAGCAGTTCTTC. The encoded protein is CASSGGWDRDYNEQFF.

The chain uses TRBV6-5 and TRBJ1-5, with TRBD1 matching 7 bases. The CDR3 has 16 amino acids. Unmatched junction bases numbered 8, after V lost 2 bases and J lost 4 bases. Germline V gene data show CDR1 as MNHEY and CDR2 as SVGAGI. CDR3: CASSYAPTGTNQPQHF. The CDR3 DNA reads as TGTGCCAGCAGTTACGCCCCGACAGGGACAAATCAGCCCCAGCATTTT.

The chain employs TRBV27 and TRBJ1-2; 8 nucleotides align to TRBD1. CDR3 size: 14 residues. Trimming at V came to 5 bases and at J to 2 bases, leaving 4 bases not matched to a gene. Per the germline V gene, CDR1 is MNHEY and CDR2 is SMNVEV (reference sequence). The CDR3 DNA sequence: TGTGCCAGCAGTAAAACAGGGGGGAACTATGGCTACACCTTC. Translating it yields CASSKTGGNYGYTF.

The V and J genes are TRBV6-5 and TRBJ1-1; the D gene is possibly TRBD1 (5 bases). Per germline, CDR1 MNHEY and CDR2 SVGAGI. Trimming removed 0 bases from V and 8 bases from J, with 7 bases in between. The CDR3 has 12 amino acids. This CDR3 is CASSYSQGEAFF. CDR3 DNA sequence: TGTGCCAGCAGTTACTCGCAGGGAGAAGCTTTCTTT.

The rearrangement links TRBV10-3 to TRBJ1-2; TRBD1 might be the D (6 bases). The CDR3 runs 19 residues. Trimming left V 0 bases short and J 2 bases short, with 22 bases between. Germline V gene lookup returns CDR1 ENHRY and CDR2 SYGVKD. The CDR3 coding sequence is TGTGCCATCAGTGAGTCCCCGCAGGCGGCGAGGGGGAAGAACTATGGCTACACCTTC. It encodes CAISESPQAARGKNYGYTF.

The V gene is TRBV6-6, the J gene TRBJ2-4; 8 bases fit TRBD2. After removal of 11 bases from V and 5 bases from J, the junction contained 11 bases not matched to a gene. Germline V gene data show CDR1 as MNHNY and CDR2 as SVGAGI (reference sequence). The CDR3 extends over 14 amino acids. The CDR3 protein is CAAHQGTRQNIQYF. Here the CDR3 DNA reads TGTGCCGCCCACCAGGGGACTAGACAAAACATTCAGTACTTC.

This chain links TRBV30 with TRBJ2-2; 12 positions agree with TRBD2. This CDR3 is 17 amino acids long. The ends lost 0 bases at V and 5 bases at J; junction bases unmatched: 7. From germline, CDR1 is GTSNPN and CDR2 SVGIG (reference sequence). The DNA for the CDR3 is TGTGCCTGGAGTGTAGACCTAGCGGGGGGGCGAACCGGGGAGCTGTTTTTT. Encoded protein: CAWSVDLAGGRTGELFF. The whole variable domain, remainder taken from reference TRBV30 and TRBJ2-2, is SQTIHQWPATLVQPVGSPLSLECTVEGTSNPNLYWYRQAAGRGLQLLFYSVGIGQISSEVPQNLSASRPQDRQFILSSKKLLLSDSGFYLCAWSVDLAGGRTGELFFGEGSRLTVL.

This sequence joins TRBV7-9 and TRBJ2-7; D is unresolved. The length of the CDR3 is 13 residues. The germline V and J ends were trimmed by 1 base and 3 bases, with 7 bases remaining between them. Germline assignment: CDR1 SEHNR and CDR2 FQNEAQ (reference sequence). The CDR3 DNA follows: TGTGCCAGCAGCTTAGAACAGAGCTACGAGCAGTACTTC. Translation gives CASSLEQSYEQYF. Supplemented by reference TRBV7-9 and TRBJ2-7, the full variable domain reads DTGVSQNPRHKITKRGQNVTFRCDPISEHNRLYWYRQTLGQGPEFLTYFQNEAQLEKSRLLSDRFSAERPKGSFSTLEIQRTEQGDSAMYLCASSLEQSYEQYFGPGTRLTVT.

The chain is built from TRBV6-5 and TRBJ1-5; D might be TRBD1 (5 bases). CDR1 is MNHEY and CDR2 is SVGAGI in the germline V gene. This CDR3 has 15 amino acids. V lost 6 bases and J 4 bases, leaving 16 bases between the germline ends. CDR3 nucleotides: TGTGCCAGCAGGGCACCAGGGAGCGGGAATCAGCCCCAGCATTTT. This encodes CASRAPGSGNQPQHF.